Sequencing of this T cell receptor beta chain was carried out in a study of blood T cell repertoires in COVID-19. Per the original methods: The assay estimated nucleated cells by amplifying reference gene primers. The method was immunoSEQ multiplex PCR; TCRdb's version includes in-frame clones alone and lacks a portion of them. V, J and clone size reflect that table, while D and trimming were determined from the DNA. The table lists 300,000 to 400,000 clones, under 95% of them singletons. V shed 0 bases and J 6 bases; nucleotides not matched to a gene: 6. This CDR3 is built from 15 residues. Germline V CDR1 and CDR2: GTSNPN, SVGIG (reference sequence). As regards this clone: Other DNA sequences in this specimen translate into the identical CDR3.

This sequence was found in a young woman who had recovered from COVID-19. The material sequenced was peripheral blood. This chain joins TRBV30 and TRBJ2-2; TRBD2 matches at 8 bases. The CDR3 DNA follows: TGTGCCTGGAGTGTAGACGGGAGGGTCGCCGGGGAGCTGTTTTTT. Translating it yields CAWSVDGRVAGELFF. Variable domain in full (rest from reference TRBV30 and TRBJ2-2): SQTIHQWPATLVQPVGSPLSLECTVEGTSNPNLYWYRQAAGRGLQLLFYSVGIGQISSEVPQNLSASRPQDRQFILSSKKLLLSDSGFYLCAWSVDGRVAGELFFGEGSRLTVL.